This TCR beta chain was sequenced for a study of cytomegalovirus exposure and HLA in healthy donors. For the study at large: Findings of an earlier analysis included more than 90 million unique TCR beta sequences from 170 million or so T cells.

Study outcomes and limitations: A later analysis by the authors found several of the most significant clusters apparently linked to common viral pathogens.

V lost 4 bases, J lost 9 bases, and 10 bases lay in between. The CDR3 has 12 amino acids. CDR1 and CDR2 from the germline V gene are SEHNR and FQNEAQ (reference sequence). 60 Vbeta and 13 Jbeta primers were used in PCR. TCRdb's table, derived via immunoSEQ multiplex PCR, lists solely in-frame clones and lacks some. The sample holds about 260,000 clones; about four fifths are singletons and the top ten take approximately 2%. Comment on this clone: Its antigen is not known.

Those who donated were healthy bone marrow donors. The TCR was taken from a woman in her 40s in good health and CMV-seropositive. V and J are TRBV7-9 and TRBJ2-1; D remains ambiguous. Sequenced input: PBMCs. CDR3: CASSSPEPEQFF. CDR3 DNA sequence: TGTGCCAGCAGCTCCCCGGAGCCTGAGCAGTTCTTC.